This TCR beta chain was captured by sequencing in a study of blood T cell repertoires in COVID-19. The wider study: Italy, Spain and the United States were the sources of the convalescent and acute COVID-19 samples. T cells, B-cell-depleted T cells, or PBMCs provided the cDNA or gDNA that served as material.

This clone occurred a few times. Sequencing was performed with immunoSEQ multiplex PCR; in TCRdb, only in-frame clones are kept and a portion is missing. The sample has some 210,000 clones, around 83% seen once. This TCR derives from a man aged 50-59 years with active or convalescent COVID-19. What was sequenced was peripheral blood.

The CDR3 DNA is TGTGCCAGCAGTTACTCTAGGGGGCGATTTCAGCCCCAGCATTTT. Amino acids: CASSYSRGRFQPQHF. V and J are TRBV6-2 or TRBV6-3 and TRBJ1-5, with 7 bases fitting TRBD1. Trimming removed 0 bases from V and 6 bases from J; junction bases left unmatched: 5. This CDR3 spans 15 amino acids. Germline V gene lookup returns CDR1 MNHEY and CDR2 SVGEGT.